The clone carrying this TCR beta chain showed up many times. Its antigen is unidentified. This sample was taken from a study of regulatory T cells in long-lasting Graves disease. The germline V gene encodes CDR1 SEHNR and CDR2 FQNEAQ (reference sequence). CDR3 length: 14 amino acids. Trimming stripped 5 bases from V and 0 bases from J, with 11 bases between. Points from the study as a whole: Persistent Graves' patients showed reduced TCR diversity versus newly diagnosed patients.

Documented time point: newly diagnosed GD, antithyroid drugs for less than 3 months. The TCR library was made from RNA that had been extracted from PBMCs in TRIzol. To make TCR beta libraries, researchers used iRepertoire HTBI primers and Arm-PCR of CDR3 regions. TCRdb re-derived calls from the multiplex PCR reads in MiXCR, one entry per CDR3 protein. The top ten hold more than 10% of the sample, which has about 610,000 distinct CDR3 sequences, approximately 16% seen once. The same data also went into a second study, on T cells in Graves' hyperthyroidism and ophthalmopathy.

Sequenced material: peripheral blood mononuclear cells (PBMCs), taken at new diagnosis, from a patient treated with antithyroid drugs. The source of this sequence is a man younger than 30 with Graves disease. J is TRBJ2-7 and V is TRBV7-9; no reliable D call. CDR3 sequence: CASSLDGLSYEQYF. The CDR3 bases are TGTGCCAGCAGCCTAGATGGCCTCTCCTACGAGCAGTACTTC.